What follows are 16 T cell receptor beta chains derived from one specimen sequenced in a study of blood T cells in healthy people across ages. PCR was performed a second time for about 6 to 12 cycles using a sample-barcoded 5' primer and a J-beta primer mix. TCRdb processed the 5' RACE reads anew with MiXCR; each CDR3 protein has one entry. The sample carries over 600,000 distinct CDR3 sequences, roughly 56% recorded once. Sequences were obtained from blood. The receptors originated from a man aged 35 to 55 in good health.

The table lists this clonotype with many counts. This CDR3 is CASITESRQGRGYTF. CDR3 DNA: TGTGCCAGCATAACGGAGAGCCGACAGGGTCGTGGCTACACCTTC. This chain links TRBV12-3 or TRBV12-4 with TRBJ1-2; 7 positions match TRBD1. The length of the CDR3 is 15 residues. The J segment lost 7 bases and the V segment lost 7 bases, leaving 15 bases of the junction unmatched.

V gene TRBV4-3 combines with J gene TRBJ2-5, with unresolved D. Per the germline V gene, CDR1 is LGHNA and CDR2 is YSLEER. This CDR3 region has 14 residues. V was clipped by 0 bases and J by 7 bases, with 12 bases between them. CDR3 in amino acids: CASSQDKGWGTQYF. The CDR3 nucleotides read TGCGCCAGCAGCCAAGATAAGGGCTGGGGGACCCAGTACTTC.

This clonotype was picked up a small number of times. The genes are TRBV9 and TRBJ2-7; TRBD1 might be the D (7 bases). The CDR3 sequence is 15 residues long. The V end was cut by 0 bases, the J end by 1 base, with 11 bases between. CDR1 and CDR2 from the germline V gene are SGDLS and YYNGEE. The CDR3 is CASSVGAGGSYEQYF. In nucleotides, the CDR3 is TGTGCCAGCAGCGTAGGTGCAGGGGGGTCCTACGAGCAGTACTTC.

With regard to this clonotype: At one boundary the junction diverges from the germline segment, which might be a read error. The chain employs TRBV12-3 or TRBV12-4 and TRBJ2-1, with D maybe TRBD1 (6 bases). The CDR3 extends over 17 amino acids. CDR3 loop: CASSPITQGLGANGQFF. In DNA, the CDR3 is TGTGCCAGCAGTCCGATTACGCAGGGGCTGGGGGCCAATGGGCAGTTCTTC.

The CDR3 is CASSLAGTSNYEQYF. CDR3 coding DNA: TGTGCCAGCAGCTTAGCAGGGACTAGCAACTACGAGCAGTACTTC. J is TRBJ2-7 and V is TRBV7-6; TRBD2 aligns across 9 bases. Per germline, CDR1 SGHVS and CDR2 FNYEAQ. CDR3 length equals 15 residues. Trimming took 0 bases from V and 3 from J; bases not matched to a gene: 3.

This clonotype occurred a few times. V is TRBV6-2 or TRBV6-3 and J is TRBJ1-2; D unclear. Germline V gene lookup returns CDR1 MNHEY and CDR2 SVGEGT. The CDR3 runs 13 residues. V was trimmed by 2 bases and J by 6 bases, leaving 10 bases between them. Here the CDR3 DNA reads TGTGCCAGCAGTTACAAGCTTGGAGATGGCTACACCTTC. Encoded protein: CASSYKLGDGYTF.

This chain uses TRBV10-3 with TRBJ1-5, with D unresolved. Trimming stripped 0 bases from V and 6 bases from J, with 15 bases between. Germline-derived CDR1 and CDR2 are ENHRY and SYGVKD. This CDR3 comprises 16 residues. The CDR3 nucleotides read TGTGCCATCAGTGAGTCGTTTGCCACCAGTGTTCAGCCCCAGCATTTT. It codes for CAISESFATSVQPQHF.

This clonotype has only one observation. CDR3 in amino acids: CASSWGGQGANTGELFF. The CDR3 nucleotides read TGCGCCAGCAGCTGGGGGGGACAGGGAGCCAACACCGGGGAGCTGTTTTTT. The rearrangement uses TRBV5-1 and TRBJ2-2, with TRBD1 matching over 9 bases. CDR1 SGHRS and CDR2 YFSETQ come from the germline V gene. The CDR3 length is 17 residues. The trim removed 3 bases at V and 2 bases at J, leaving 8 bases unmatched.

This clonotype was observed once. This rearrangement joins TRBV27 to TRBJ1-2; D uncertain. Trimming pared 2 bases from V and 8 bases from J, leaving 12 bases between. Germline V lookup: CDR1 MNHEY, CDR2 SMNVEV (reference sequence). The CDR3 contains 13 residues. CDR3 sequence: CASSLGRWGGYTF. DNA for the CDR3: TGTGCCAGCAGTTTAGGGAGATGGGGAGGCTACACCTTC.

Concerning this clonotype: The junction departs from germline at one end; a sequencing error may be responsible. This chain joins TRBV12-3 or TRBV12-4 and TRBJ1-3; no clear D gene. The CDR3 sequence is 15 residues long. The CDR3 nucleotides are TGTGCCAGCAGTTACGGTATTGGGCCTGGAAACGCCATATATTTT. It translates to CASSYGIGPGNAIYF.

V gene TRBV20-1 combines with J gene TRBJ2-7, with 11 bases matching TRBD1. This CDR3 comprises 15 residues. The J segment lost 1 base and the V segment lost 5 bases, leaving 7 bases of the junction unmatched. Germline V gene lookup returns CDR1 DFQATT and CDR2 SNEGSKA (reference sequence). CDR3 loop: CSAPSGQGASYEQYF. The DNA for the CDR3 is TGCAGTGCTCCGAGTGGACAGGGGGCATCCTACGAGCAGTACTTC.

This clonotype showed up just a few times. The chain uses TRBV2 and TRBJ2-7, with D unclear. There are 13 residues in the CDR3. Trimming removed 5 bases at V and 6 bases at J, with 14 bases between. Germline V gene sequence: CDR1 SNHLY, CDR2 FYNNEI. This chain's CDR3 is CASSLSVTLEQYF. CDR3 nucleotides: TGTGCCAGCAGTCTTTCCGTAACTCTCGAGCAGTACTTC.

This clonotype was found a few times. The chain employs TRBV18 and TRBJ2-3; tentative D call: TRBD1 (5 bases). The CDR3 contains 15 residues. The V gene lost 2 bases and the J gene lost 2 bases, with 11 bases spanning the gap. CDR1 and CDR2 from the germline V gene are KGHSH and LQKENI. DNA of the CDR3: TGTGCCAGCTCACCAGGGGCGGCAGCCACAGATACGCAGTATTTT. Translation: CASSPGAAATDTQYF.

The rearrangement links TRBV5-1 to TRBJ1-2; possible D gene TRBD1, 6 bases. From germline, CDR1 is SGHRS and CDR2 YFSETQ. The V end was cut by 2 bases, the J end by 5 bases, with 13 bases between. This CDR3 has 14 residues. CDR3 nucleotides: TGCGCCAGCAGCTTAACAGGGTCGGAGTATGGCTACACCTTC. This translates into CASSLTGSEYGYTF.

The chain recombines TRBV7-9 with TRBJ1-1; D gene unclear. This CDR3 region has 13 residues. Germline CDR1 SEHNR, CDR2 FQNEAQ (reference sequence). Trimming took off 5 bases at V and 2 bases at J, with 9 bases between the two ends. The CDR3 spells CASSVEPNTEAFF. The CDR3 coding sequence is TGTGCCAGCAGCGTGGAGCCTAACACTGAAGCTTTCTTT. Full variable domain (remainder filled in from reference TRBV7-9 and TRBJ1-1): DTGVSQNPRHKITKRGQNVTFRCDPISEHNRLYWYRQTLGQGPEFLTYFQNEAQLEKSRLLSDRFSAERPKGSFSTLEIQRTEQGDSAMYLCASSVEPNTEAFFGQGTRLTVV.

There are a few counts of this clonotype. V and J are TRBV29-1 and TRBJ2-1, with D possibly called TRBD1 or TRBD2 (5 bases each). The CDR3 runs 12 residues. The germline gives CDR1 SQVTM, CDR2 ANQGSEA. Trimming stripped 3 bases from V and 5 bases from J, with 8 bases between. The CDR3 sequence is CSVDGTHNEQFF. CDR3 nucleotides: TGCAGCGTTGATGGGACCCACAATGAGCAGTTCTTC.